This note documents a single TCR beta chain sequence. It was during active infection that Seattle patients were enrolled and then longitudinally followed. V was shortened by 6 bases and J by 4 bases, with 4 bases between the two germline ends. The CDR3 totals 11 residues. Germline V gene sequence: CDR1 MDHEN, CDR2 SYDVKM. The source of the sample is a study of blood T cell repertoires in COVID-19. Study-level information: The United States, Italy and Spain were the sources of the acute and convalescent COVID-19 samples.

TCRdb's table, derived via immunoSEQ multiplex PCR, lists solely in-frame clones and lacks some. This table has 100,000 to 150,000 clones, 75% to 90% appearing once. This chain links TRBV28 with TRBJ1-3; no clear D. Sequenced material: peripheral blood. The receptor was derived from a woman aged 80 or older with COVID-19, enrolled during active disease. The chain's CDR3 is CASREGNTIYF. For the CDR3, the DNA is TGTGCCAGCAGGGAGGGAAACACCATATATTTT.